Sequencing of this TCR beta chain was carried out in a study of blood T cells in healthy people across ages. Researchers collected around 10 milliliters of peripheral blood from every single donor. V was cut by 8 bases and J by 1 base, with 19 bases left in between. Germline CDR1 KGHDR, CDR2 SFDVKD. The CDR3 has 17 residues. This clonotype was detected only a few times. Alongside a J-beta primer mix, a sample-barcoded 5' primer served in a second PCR lasting about 6 to 12 cycles. One entry per CDR3 protein, called by TCRdb with MiXCR from the 5' RACE reads. The sample holds about 570,000 distinct CDR3 sequences, 27% seen once.

V gene TRBV24-1 combines with J gene TRBJ2-2, with a tentative D call TRBD2 (5 bases). This clonotype was sampled from a woman aged 70-85 years in good health. The sequencing sample was made of blood. CDR3 residues: CATTLGGSGLNTGELFF. In DNA form, the CDR3 reads TGTGCCACCACTCTGGGCGGTTCGGGATTGAACACCGGGGAGCTGTTTTTT.